These T cell receptor beta chains were read from a single sample in a study of cytomegalovirus exposure and HLA in healthy donors. Method: immunoSEQ multiplex PCR; TCRdb's copy keeps in-frame clones and lacks some. Of 250,000 to 350,000 clones listed, about four fifths are singletons. The source material was PBMCs. Receptors were obtained from a girl aged 2-10 years in good health and CMV-seronegative. Each CDR3 is given with its conserved first and last residue. Each record gives: clone size, J gene, V gene, D gene, CDR3 DNA, CDR3 protein. A D gene is named only where the DNA matches it firmly. Not all rows give a size; the values are once, few, many and, for expanded clones, a class.

clone size: -; J gene: TRBJ2-7; V gene: TRBV13; D gene: -; CDR3 DNA: TGTGCCAGCAGCCCAAAAGGGGGAGTAGGATCCTACGAGCAGTACTTC; CDR3 protein: CASSPKGGVGSYEQYF
clone size: -; J gene: TRBJ2-7; V gene: TRBV2; D gene: TRBD2; CDR3 DNA: TGTGCCAGCAGTTCTCTCGCGGGAGGGCCTTACGAGCAGTACTTC; CDR3 protein: CASSSLAGGPYEQYF
clone size: once; J gene: TRBJ2-3; V gene: TRBV7-9; D gene: TRBD2; CDR3 DNA: TGTTCCAGCAGCTTAAACGGGGGAGGGTGGACAGATACGCAGTATTTT; CDR3 protein: CSSSLNGGGWTDTQYF
clone size: -; J gene: TRBJ1-5; V gene: TRBV6-1; D gene: -; CDR3 DNA: TGTGCCAGCGGCGGGCAGCTAAAGCCTAATCAGCCCCAGCATTTT; CDR3 protein: CASGGQLKPNQPQHF
clone size: -; J gene: TRBJ2-5; V gene: TRBV28; D gene: TRBD2; CDR3 DNA: TGTGCCAGCAAACTACTAGCGGGAAAGGGAAGCCGTGAGACCCAGTACTTC; CDR3 protein: CASKLLAGKGSRETQYF
clone size: -; J gene: TRBJ2-7; V gene: TRBV7-9; D gene: TRBD1; CDR3 DNA: TGTTCCAGCAGCTCCGTACCCGGACAGGGATCCTACGAGCAGTACTTC; CDR3 protein: CSSSSVPGQGSYEQYF
clone size: -; J gene: TRBJ2-1; V gene: TRBV5-6; D gene: TRBD2; CDR3 DNA: TGTGCCAGCAGCTTTGGGACTCTACTAGCGTCGCAGTTCTTC; CDR3 protein: CASSFGTLLASQFF
clone size: -; J gene: TRBJ1-6; V gene: TRBV2; D gene: -; CDR3 DNA: TGTGCCAGCAGGGAACTACATAATTCACCCCTCCACTTT; CDR3 protein: CASRELHNSPLHF
clone size: -; J gene: TRBJ1-3; V gene: TRBV28; D gene: -; CDR3 DNA: TGTGCCAGCGGGGAGGGGAACTCTGGAAACACCATATATTTT; CDR3 protein: CASGEGNSGNTIYF
clone size: -; J gene: TRBJ2-1; V gene: TRBV9; D gene: -; CDR3 DNA: TGTGCCAGCAGCGCTCAGACAGGATACTACAATGAGCAGTTCTTC; CDR3 protein: CASSAQTGYYNEQFF
clone size: -; J gene: TRBJ2-3; V gene: TRBV2; D gene: TRBD2; CDR3 DNA: TGTGCCAGCAGTAGGACTAGCTCCCCCACAGATACGCAGTATTTT; CDR3 protein: CASSRTSSPTDTQYF
clone size: -; J gene: TRBJ2-7; V gene: TRBV10-2; D gene: -; CDR3 DNA: TGCGCCAGCGTTGATTCACTCTCGGACGAGCAGTACTTC; CDR3 protein: CASVDSLSDEQYF
clone size: -; J gene: TRBJ1-5; V gene: TRBV9; D gene: -; CDR3 DNA: TGTGCCAGCAGCGTGCCGATAATGAGGAGCAATCAGCCCCAGCATTTT; CDR3 protein: CASSVPIMRSNQPQHF
clone size: -; J gene: TRBJ2-7; V gene: TRBV2; D gene: -; CDR3 DNA: TGTGCCAGCAGTGAAAGGATGGCCTATGACTACTCCGAGCAGTACTTC; CDR3 protein: CASSERMAYDYSEQYF
clone size: -; J gene: TRBJ1-1; V gene: TRBV6-4; D gene: -; CDR3 DNA: TGTGCCAGCAGTGATTTGAGCAAGAACACTGAAGCTTTCTTT; CDR3 protein: CASSDLSKNTEAFF
clone size: -; J gene: TRBJ1-4; V gene: TRBV13; D gene: -; CDR3 DNA: TGTGCCAGCAGCTTATCCTGGGGCCGGGCTAATGAAAAACTGTTTTTT; CDR3 protein: CASSLSWGRANEKLFF
clone size: -; J gene: TRBJ1-6; V gene: TRBV4-1; D gene: -; CDR3 DNA: TGCGCCAGCAGGCCTGAGATAAGGGGAAACAATTCACCCCTCCACTTT; CDR3 protein: CASRPEIRGNNSPLHF
clone size: -; J gene: TRBJ1-1; V gene: TRBV10-3; D gene: TRBD1; CDR3 DNA: TGTGCCATCAGTACACCGGGACAGGGTCTTACTGAAGCTTTCTTT; CDR3 protein: CAISTPGQGLTEAFF
clone size: -; J gene: TRBJ2-1; V gene: TRBV20-1; D gene: -; CDR3 DNA: TGCAGTGCTAGAGTTTTAAATGAGCAGTTCTTC; CDR3 protein: CSARVLNEQFF
clone size: -; J gene: TRBJ1-1; V gene: TRBV28; D gene: -; CDR3 DNA: TGTGCCAGCACCTCCCGGGGGAACACTGAAGCTTTCTTT; CDR3 protein: CASTSRGNTEAFF
clone size: -; J gene: TRBJ1-5; V gene: TRBV13; D gene: TRBD1; CDR3 DNA: TGTGCCAGCAGCATTGCCGGGACAGGGGATGGCAATCAGCCCCAGCATTTT; CDR3 protein: CASSIAGTGDGNQPQHF
clone size: -; J gene: TRBJ2-2; V gene: TRBV4-2; D gene: TRBD2; CDR3 DNA: TGTGCCAGCAGCTCCCAGGCCACTAGCGGGAGGTCCGGGGAGCTGTTTTTT; CDR3 protein: CASSSQATSGRSGELFF
clone size: -; J gene: TRBJ2-3; V gene: TRBV27; D gene: -; CDR3 DNA: TGTGCCAGCAGTCCGGGGGTAAGCCGTAGCACAGATACGCAGTATTTT; CDR3 protein: CASSPGVSRSTDTQYF
clone size: -; J gene: TRBJ2-7; V gene: TRBV6-1; D gene: TRBD2; CDR3 DNA: TGTGCCAGCAAAGAATATAGCGGGAGCTACGAGCAGTACTTC; CDR3 protein: CASKEYSGSYEQYF
clone size: few; J gene: TRBJ1-1; V gene: TRBV5-4; D gene: -; CDR3 DNA: TGTGCCAGCAGCTTTGGGGGGATGAACACTGAAGCTTTCTTT; CDR3 protein: CASSFGGMNTEAFF
clone size: -; J gene: TRBJ1-2; V gene: TRBV6-5; D gene: -; CDR3 DNA: TGTGCCAGCAGAACCGGGGGGTCGGTGGCTGGCTACACCTTC; CDR3 protein: CASRTGGSVAGYTF
clone size: -; J gene: TRBJ1-2; V gene: TRBV6-1; D gene: -; CDR3 DNA: TGTGCCAGCAGTGAAGCGGGGGGATCTAACTATGGCTACACCTTC; CDR3 protein: CASSEAGGSNYGYTF
clone size: -; J gene: TRBJ1-1; V gene: TRBV15; D gene: TRBD1; CDR3 DNA: TGTGCCACCAGCCGAAAATCAGGGGGCGGGAACACTGAAGCTTTCTTT; CDR3 protein: CATSRKSGGGNTEAFF
clone size: -; J gene: TRBJ2-2; V gene: TRBV4-1; D gene: TRBD2; CDR3 DNA: TGCGCCAGCAGCCAGGAAACCGGGGGGAGCACCGGGGAGCTGTTTTTT; CDR3 protein: CASSQETGGSTGELFF
clone size: -; J gene: TRBJ2-5; V gene: TRBV29-1; D gene: -; CDR3 DNA: TGCAGCGTTGAAGAGGGGGGATGGGGTACCGACGAGACCCAGTACTTC; CDR3 protein: CSVEEGGWGTDETQYF